This TCR beta chain was sequenced during a study of long-term antiretroviral therapy in people with HIV (dated by TCRdb to between 2021 and 2023). About the investigation overall: The earliest samples were collected roughly a decade before the 2015 WHO recommendation for immediate ART, at a time when ART was usually postponed until CD4 counts fell. This retrospective serial study examined whether starting ART and sustained HIV suppression were associated with changes in the composition and diversity of the TRB repertoire in peripheral blood. A total of roughly 200 cryopreserved PBMC samples came from 25 to 35 adults with confirmed HIV infection and were collected serially over a mean of roughly six years (range 1-12). Of the roughly 30 participants with HIV, approximately twelve were female. Test extractions of a monoclonal T-cell line alongside a few dozen polyclonal samples showed no cross-contamination during QIAcube processing. Overall results and qualifications from the work: Because PBMC availability was limited, only the TCR beta chain was sequenced, with no alpha chain pairing. A significant increase in TRB diversity was found to be associated with ART initiation, although TRB diversity was observed to remain significantly below that of transplant donor controls even after long-term ART. Narrower CDR3 length ranges were observed in HIV repertoires than in controls, and an antigen-experienced repertoire with only a slight naive shift after ART was suggested by the network structure. The repertoire was dominated across all time points by expanded TRB clones identified before ART initiation, although this dominance was seen to fluctuate and to decrease in many PLHIV after ART. The samples were dated from the mid-2000s to the late 2010s, and the ART regimens that were used may be less effective than current ART regimens. Unsorted PBMC were profiled instead of sorted CD4+ and CD8+ T cells because pre-ART samples had limited cell numbers. No data were available on ART adherence, viral resistance or therapy changes, limiting inferences about post-ART repertoire changes.

Inclusion was restricted to participants for whom at least one PBMC sample before ART initiation and at least two post-ART samples were available. Every participant with HIV received treatment in the United States of America. Before DNA extraction, cryopreserved samples of 1-10 million PBMC were thawed and then washed. At the time of the earliest PBMC sample for each participant with HIV, ages ranged from about 20 to 54 years. PBMC samples from each participant spanned 1-4 timepoints before ART initiation and 2-8 timepoints after ART initiation, with a median of 7 samples. For every participant, serial HIV viral load, CD4+ T-cell count, ART history and demographic data were obtained. Using a Qiagen kit on a QIAcube, genomic DNA was extracted from unsorted PBMC, with samples processed in batches of 12. Taken from cysteine to phenylalanine, the CDR3 has 15 residues. The sequence is cut down to CDR3 DNA, 45 bases in frame from base 1. Between the V and J ends, shortened by 5 bases and 5 bases respectively, the junction contains 13 bases. The germline V gene supplies CDR1 MNHEY and CDR2 SVGAGI.

This clone was picked up one time. Which antigen it targets is not known. No base-level quality is on record; no much larger clone is a single base apart. The immunoSEQ hsTCRB v3.0 assay was used at survey level resolution for TRB variable region sequencing. A depth of roughly 40,000-55,000 T-cell genomes per sample was targeted for TRB sequencing. An Illumina MiSeq with a v3 150-cycle kit was used to sequence the pooled TRB libraries. The paper's data handling went like this. Repertoire analysis was run in R within a reproducible Nextflow workflow that covered QC, data transformation and analysis. Custom analyses were implemented in LymphoSeq2, an R package for AIRR-Seq data exploration. After excluding a few samples that yielded fewer than 5000 total TRB sequences, approximately 180 HIV repertoires remained for analysis. Among the roughly 190 retained HIV repertoires, 55 to 60 were collected before ART initiation and about 130 were collected after ART initiation. Repertoires were downsampled to 5000 TRB nucleotide sequences, with summary statistics averaged over 100 downsampling iterations. Only TRB sequences with CDR3 regions of at least seven amino acids were retained for analysis. Two measures captured diversity: a Shannon entropy-derived clonality score and the Gini coefficient. In the repertoire networks, any two of the top 5000 CDR3 amino acid sequences were linked whenever the two sequences differed by an edit distance of one. For TRB CDR3 amino acid sequences, antigen specificity groups and MHC restriction were predicted with GLIPH2. Known CMV, EBV, HIV or tissue antigen associations were flagged by matching CDR3 amino acid sequences against VDJdb and McPAS-TCR. Pre-ART, post-ART and control groups were compared with Wilcoxon signed-rank tests and Holm-Bonferroni correction. TCRdb holds this immuneACCESS table with in-frame rearrangements only. Some clones are missing; in checked studies, unresolved V genes explain under half, and the rest has no known cause. That table is the source of V, J and clone size, and D and trimming were worked out from the DNA. The sample records 25,000 to 35,000 clones, approximately 88% of which are singletons. The ten largest clonotypes hold more than 8% of the sample.

The chain uses TRBV6-5 and TRBJ1-6; 6 matching bases give a weak D call of TRBD1. The origin of this receptor is a man aged 25-40 years with HIV. Sample: unsorted PBMCs, taken approximately 2.9 years after starting antiretroviral therapy. The nucleotide sequence is TGTGCCAGCAGTCGGGGGGCCAAGAATAATTCACCCCTCCACTTT. It encodes CASSRGAKNNSPLHF.